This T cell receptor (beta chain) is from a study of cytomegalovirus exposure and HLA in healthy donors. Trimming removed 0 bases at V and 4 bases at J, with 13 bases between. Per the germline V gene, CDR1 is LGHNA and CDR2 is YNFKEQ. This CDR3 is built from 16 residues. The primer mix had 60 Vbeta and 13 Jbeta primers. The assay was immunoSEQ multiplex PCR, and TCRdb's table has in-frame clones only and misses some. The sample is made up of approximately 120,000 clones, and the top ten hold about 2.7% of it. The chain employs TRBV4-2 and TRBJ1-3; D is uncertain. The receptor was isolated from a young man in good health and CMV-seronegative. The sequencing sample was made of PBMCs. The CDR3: CASSQESQTLGNTIYF. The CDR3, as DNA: TGTGCCAGCAGCCAAGAGAGCCAGACTCTGGGAAACACCATATATTTT.